This record looks at one T cell receptor beta chain sequence and its context. Germline-derived CDR1 and CDR2 are LGHDT and YNNKEL (reference sequence). Germline trimming cut 8 bases from V and 0 bases from J; bases unmatched to any gene: 8. The CDR3 covers 16 residues. The data belong to a study of control samples from healthy donors and cancer patients. The protocol was immunoSEQ multiplex PCR, while the TCRdb copy is restricted to in-frame clones and leaves out a portion. Of approximately 120,000 clones detected, roughly 89% appear once; the ten largest clones hold roughly a sixth. The genes are TRBV3-1 (or the pseudogene TRBV3-2) and TRBJ1-4; 8 bases fit TRBD1. Material: blood. This sequence was found in a woman between 45 and 60 years old in good health. The CDR3 nucleotides are TGTGCCAGCCAACGGACAGGGACCGCAACTAATGAAAAACTGTTTTTT. This encodes CASQRTGTATNEKLFF.